This TCR beta chain was observed in a study of blood T cell repertoires in COVID-19. At the level of the study: Donors in the United States, Italy and Spain gave samples during acute or convalescent COVID-19. PBMCs, B-cell-depleted T cells, or T cells provided the cDNA or gDNA that made up the material.

In the study's own analysis: Scientists estimated how many nucleated cells there were by amplifying reference gene primers. The protocol was immunoSEQ multiplex PCR, while the TCRdb copy is restricted to in-frame clones and leaves out a portion. The V and J calls and clone size were taken over from that table, and D and trimming were inferred from the DNA. This table has some 500,000 clones, roughly nine tenths appearing once. The Seattle site enrolled patients during active infection and followed them longitudinally. Trimming took 2 bases from V and 5 from J, leaving 10 bases between them. This CDR3 comprises 14 residues. CDR1 and CDR2 (germline): MNHEY, SVGAGI.

This chain connects TRBV6-5 to TRBJ2-1; a possible D gene is TRBD2 (5 bases). The sequence came from a woman between 50 and 59 years old with COVID-19, enrolled during active disease. The sample consisted of peripheral blood. DNA for the CDR3: TGTGCCAGCAGTTACAGGCGGGCGGACAATGAGCAGTTCTTC. Translated: CASSYRRADNEQFF.